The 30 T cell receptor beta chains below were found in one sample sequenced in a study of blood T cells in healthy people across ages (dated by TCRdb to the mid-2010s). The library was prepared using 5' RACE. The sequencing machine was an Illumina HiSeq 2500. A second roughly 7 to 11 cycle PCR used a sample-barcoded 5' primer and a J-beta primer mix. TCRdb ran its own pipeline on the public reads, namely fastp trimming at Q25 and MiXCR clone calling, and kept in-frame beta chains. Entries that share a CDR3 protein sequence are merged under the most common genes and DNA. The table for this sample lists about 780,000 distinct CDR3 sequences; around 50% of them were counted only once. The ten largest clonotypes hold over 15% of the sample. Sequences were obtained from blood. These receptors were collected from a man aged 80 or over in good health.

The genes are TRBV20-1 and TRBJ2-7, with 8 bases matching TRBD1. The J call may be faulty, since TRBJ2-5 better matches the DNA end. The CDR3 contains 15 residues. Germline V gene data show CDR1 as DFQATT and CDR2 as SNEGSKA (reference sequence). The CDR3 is CSARDWDRSLETQYF. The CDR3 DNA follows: TGCAGTGCTAGAGATTGGGACAGGAGTTTGGAGACCCAGTACTTC.

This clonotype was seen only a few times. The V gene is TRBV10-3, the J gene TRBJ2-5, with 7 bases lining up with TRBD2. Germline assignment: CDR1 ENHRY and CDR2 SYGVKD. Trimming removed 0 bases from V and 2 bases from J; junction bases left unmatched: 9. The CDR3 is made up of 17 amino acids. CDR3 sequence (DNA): TGTGCCATCAGTGAGTCGACTCGGGGTAGCGGGCAAGAGACCCAGTACTTC. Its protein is CAISESTRGSGQETQYF.

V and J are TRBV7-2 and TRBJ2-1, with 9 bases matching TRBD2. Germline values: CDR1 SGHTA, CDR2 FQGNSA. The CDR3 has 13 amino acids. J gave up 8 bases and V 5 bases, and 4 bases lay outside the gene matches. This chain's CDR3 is CASSHSGSYEQFF. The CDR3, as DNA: TGTGCCAGCAGCCATAGCGGGAGCTATGAGCAGTTCTTC.

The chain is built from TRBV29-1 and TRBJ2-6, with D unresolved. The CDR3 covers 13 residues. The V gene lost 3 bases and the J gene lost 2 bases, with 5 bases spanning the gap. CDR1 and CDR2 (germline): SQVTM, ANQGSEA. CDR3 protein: CSVEGPGANVLTF. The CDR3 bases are TGCAGCGTTGAGGGCCCTGGGGCCAACGTCCTGACTTTC. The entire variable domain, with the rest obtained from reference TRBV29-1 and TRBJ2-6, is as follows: SAVISQKPSRDICQRGTSLTIQCQVDSQVTMMFWYRQQPGQSLTLIATANQGSEATYESGFVIDKFPISRPNLTFSTLTVSNMSPEDSSIYLCSVEGPGANVLTFGAGSRLTVL.

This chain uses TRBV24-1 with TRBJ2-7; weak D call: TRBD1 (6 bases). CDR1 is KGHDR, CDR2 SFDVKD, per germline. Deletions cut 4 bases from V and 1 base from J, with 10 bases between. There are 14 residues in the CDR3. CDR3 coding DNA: TGTGCCACCAGTGACAACCAGGGGTCCTACGAGCAGTACTTC. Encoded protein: CATSDNQGSYEQYF.

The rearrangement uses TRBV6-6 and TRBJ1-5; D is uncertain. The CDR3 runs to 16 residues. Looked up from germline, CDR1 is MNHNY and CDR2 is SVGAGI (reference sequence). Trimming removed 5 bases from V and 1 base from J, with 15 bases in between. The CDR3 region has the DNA TGTGCCAGCAGTCTTCTCCTTATGGGGAGCAATCAGCCCCAGCATTTT. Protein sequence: CASSLLLMGSNQPQHF.

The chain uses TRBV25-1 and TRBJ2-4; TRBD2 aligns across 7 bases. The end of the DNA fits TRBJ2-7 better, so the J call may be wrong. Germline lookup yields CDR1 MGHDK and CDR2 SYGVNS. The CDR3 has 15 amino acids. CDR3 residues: CASSRGGNYYYEQYF. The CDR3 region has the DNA TGTGCCAGCTCACGGGGAGGGAACTACTACTACGAGCAGTACTTC.

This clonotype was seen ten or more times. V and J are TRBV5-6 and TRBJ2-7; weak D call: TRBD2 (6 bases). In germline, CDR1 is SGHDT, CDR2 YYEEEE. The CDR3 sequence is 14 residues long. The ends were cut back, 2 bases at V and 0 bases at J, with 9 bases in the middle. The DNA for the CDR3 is TGTGCCAGCAGCTTAGCGGGCTACTCCTACGAGCAGTACTTC. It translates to CASSLAGYSYEQYF.

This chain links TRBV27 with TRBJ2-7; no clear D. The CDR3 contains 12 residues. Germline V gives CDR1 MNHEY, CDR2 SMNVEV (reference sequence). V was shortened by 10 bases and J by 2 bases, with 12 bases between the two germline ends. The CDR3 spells CATIDFTYEQYF. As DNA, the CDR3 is TGTGCCACCATAGATTTTACCTACGAGCAGTACTTC.

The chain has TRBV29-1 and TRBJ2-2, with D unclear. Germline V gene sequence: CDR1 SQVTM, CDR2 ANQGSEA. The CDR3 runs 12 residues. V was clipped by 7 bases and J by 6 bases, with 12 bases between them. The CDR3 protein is CSGLTGPGELFF. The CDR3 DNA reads TGCAGCGGCCTGACGGGTCCCGGGGAGCTGTTTTTT.

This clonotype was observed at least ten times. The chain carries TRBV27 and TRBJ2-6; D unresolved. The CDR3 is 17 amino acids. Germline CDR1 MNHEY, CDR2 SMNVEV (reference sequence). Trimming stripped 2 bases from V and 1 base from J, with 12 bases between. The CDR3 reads CASSLTLPHSGANVLTF. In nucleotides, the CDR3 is TGTGCCAGCAGTTTAACCCTTCCACATTCTGGGGCCAACGTCCTGACTTTC.

The CDR3: CASSQYTSGSSDTQYF. The CDR3 DNA reads as TGTGCCAGCAGCCAATATACTAGCGGGAGCTCGGATACGCAGTATTTT. J is TRBJ2-3 and V is TRBV14; 11 nucleotides match TRBD2. Trimming took 2 bases from V and 6 from J; bases not matched to a gene: 7. CDR3 size: 16 residues. Germline values: CDR1 SGHDN, CDR2 FVKESK.

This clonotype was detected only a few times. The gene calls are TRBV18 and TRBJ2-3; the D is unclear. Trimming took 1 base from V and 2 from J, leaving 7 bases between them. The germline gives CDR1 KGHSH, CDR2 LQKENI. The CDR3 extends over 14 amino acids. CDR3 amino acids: CASSPRGNTDTQYF. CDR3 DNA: TGTGCCAGCTCACCACGTGGAAACACAGATACGCAGTATTTT.

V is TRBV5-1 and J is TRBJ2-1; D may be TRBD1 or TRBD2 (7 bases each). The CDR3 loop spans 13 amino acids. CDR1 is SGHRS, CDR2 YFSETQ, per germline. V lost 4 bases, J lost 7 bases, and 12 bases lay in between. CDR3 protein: CASSGEGANEQFF. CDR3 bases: TGCGCCAGCAGCGGGGAGGGGGCAAATGAGCAGTTCTTC.

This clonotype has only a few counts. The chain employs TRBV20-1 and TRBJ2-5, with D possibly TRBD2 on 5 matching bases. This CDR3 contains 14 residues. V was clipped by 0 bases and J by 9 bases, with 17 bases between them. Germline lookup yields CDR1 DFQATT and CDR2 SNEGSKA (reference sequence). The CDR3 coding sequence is TGCAGTGCTAGAGATCAGAGCTGGTACGGGGCCCAGTACTTC. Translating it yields CSARDQSWYGAQYF.

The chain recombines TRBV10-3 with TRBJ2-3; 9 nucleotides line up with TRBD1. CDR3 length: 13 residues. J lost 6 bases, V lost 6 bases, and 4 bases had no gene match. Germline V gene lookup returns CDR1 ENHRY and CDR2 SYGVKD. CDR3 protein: CAISGTGRDTQYF. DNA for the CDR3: TGTGCCATCAGCGGGACAGGGAGGGATACGCAGTATTTT.

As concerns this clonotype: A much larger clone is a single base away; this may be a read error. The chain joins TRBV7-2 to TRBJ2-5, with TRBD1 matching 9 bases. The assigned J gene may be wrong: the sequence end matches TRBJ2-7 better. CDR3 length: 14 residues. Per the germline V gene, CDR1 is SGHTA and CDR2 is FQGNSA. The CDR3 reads CASSSLDRGYEQYF. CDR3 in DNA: TGTGCCAGCAGCTCATTGGACAGGGGCTACGAGCAGTACTTC.

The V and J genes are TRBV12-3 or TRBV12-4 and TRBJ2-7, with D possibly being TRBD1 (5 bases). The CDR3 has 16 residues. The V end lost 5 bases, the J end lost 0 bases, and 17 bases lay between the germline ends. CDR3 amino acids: CASSGSRALLSYEQYF. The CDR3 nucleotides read TGTGCCAGCAGTGGATCCAGGGCCCTACTCTCCTACGAGCAGTACTTC.

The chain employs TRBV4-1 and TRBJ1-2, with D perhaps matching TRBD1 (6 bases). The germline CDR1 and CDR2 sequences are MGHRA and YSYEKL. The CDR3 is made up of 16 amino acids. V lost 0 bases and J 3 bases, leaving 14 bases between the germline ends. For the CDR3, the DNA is TGCGCCAGCAGCCAAGATTGGGGGGGGCAATACTATGGCTACACCTTC. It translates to CASSQDWGGQYYGYTF.

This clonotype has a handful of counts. In DNA, the CDR3 is TGCAGTGCGCCAGGGGTGGTTGAGACCCAGTACTTC. Protein: CSAPGVVETQYF. This rearrangement joins TRBV20-1 to TRBJ2-5; D might be TRBD1 (6 bases). This CDR3 has 12 amino acids. Germline V gene sequence: CDR1 DFQATT, CDR2 SNEGSKA (reference sequence). Trimming stripped 6 bases from V and 5 bases from J, with 13 bases between.

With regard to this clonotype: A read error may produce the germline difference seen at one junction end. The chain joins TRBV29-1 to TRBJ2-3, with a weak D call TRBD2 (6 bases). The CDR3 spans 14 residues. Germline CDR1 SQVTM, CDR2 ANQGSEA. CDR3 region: CGVEEGGFTDTQYF. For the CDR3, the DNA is TGCGGCGTTGAAGAGGGAGGCTTCACAGATACGCAGTATTTT.

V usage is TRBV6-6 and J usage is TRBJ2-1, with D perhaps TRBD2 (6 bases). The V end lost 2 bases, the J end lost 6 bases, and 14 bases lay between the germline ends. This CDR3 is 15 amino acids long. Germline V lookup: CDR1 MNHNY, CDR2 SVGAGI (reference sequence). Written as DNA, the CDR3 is TGTGCCAGCAGTTACGACGCAGGGAGGTTCAATGAGCAGTTCTTC. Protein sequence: CASSYDAGRFNEQFF.

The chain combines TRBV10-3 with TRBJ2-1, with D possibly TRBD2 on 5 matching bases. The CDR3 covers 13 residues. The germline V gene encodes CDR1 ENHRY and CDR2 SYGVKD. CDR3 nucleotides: TGTGCTACCTTGGGGAGCTCCTACAATGAGCAGTTCTTC. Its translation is CATLGSSYNEQFF.

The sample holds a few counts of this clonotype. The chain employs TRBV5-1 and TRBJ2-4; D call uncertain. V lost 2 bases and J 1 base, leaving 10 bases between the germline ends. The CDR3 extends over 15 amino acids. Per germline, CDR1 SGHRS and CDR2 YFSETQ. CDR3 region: CASSFPSAAKNIQYF. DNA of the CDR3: TGCGCCAGCAGCTTCCCCAGTGCGGCCAAAAACATTCAGTACTTC. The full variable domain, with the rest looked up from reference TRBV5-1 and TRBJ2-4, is KAGVTQTPRYLIKTRGQQVTLSCSPISGHRSVSWYQQTPGQGLQFLFEYFSETQRNKGNFPGRFSGRQFSNSRSEMNVSTLELGDSALYLCASSFPSAAKNIQYFGAGTRLSVL.

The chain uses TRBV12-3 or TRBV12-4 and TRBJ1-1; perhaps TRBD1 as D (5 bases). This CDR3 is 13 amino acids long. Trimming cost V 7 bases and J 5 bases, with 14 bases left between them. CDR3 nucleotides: TGTGCCAGCACCACCGGGGCCCTAACTGAAGCTTTCTTT. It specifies CASTTGALTEAFF.

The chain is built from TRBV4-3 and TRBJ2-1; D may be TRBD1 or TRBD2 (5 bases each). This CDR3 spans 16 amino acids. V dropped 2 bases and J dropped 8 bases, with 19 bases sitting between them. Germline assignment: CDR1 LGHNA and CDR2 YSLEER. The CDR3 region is CASSQKALGEYYEQFF. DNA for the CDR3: TGCGCCAGCAGCCAAAAAGCCCTGGGGGAATATTATGAGCAGTTCTTC.

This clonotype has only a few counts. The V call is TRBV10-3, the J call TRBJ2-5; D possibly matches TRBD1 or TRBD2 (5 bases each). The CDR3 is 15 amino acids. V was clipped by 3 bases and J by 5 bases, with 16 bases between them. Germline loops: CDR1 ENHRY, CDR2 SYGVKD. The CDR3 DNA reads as TGTGCCATCAGTGACCGTCAGGGACCATCGGAGACCCAGTACTTC. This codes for CAISDRQGPSETQYF.

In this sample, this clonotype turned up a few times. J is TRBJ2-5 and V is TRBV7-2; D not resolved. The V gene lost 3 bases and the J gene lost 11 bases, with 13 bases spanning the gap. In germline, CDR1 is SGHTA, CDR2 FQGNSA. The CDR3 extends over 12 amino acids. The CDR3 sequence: CASSFPQYEQYF. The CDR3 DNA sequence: TGTGCCAGCAGCTTCCCTCAATATGAGCAGTACTTC.

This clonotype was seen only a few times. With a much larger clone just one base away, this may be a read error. CDR3 in DNA: TGTGCCAGCAGCCAAGACAGCGGGCCCTACAATGAGCAGTTCTTC. Encoded protein: CASSQDSGPYNEQFF. This chain joins TRBV4-2 and TRBJ2-1, with D perhaps matching TRBD2 (6 bases). CDR3 length equals 15 residues. The V gene lost 0 bases and the J gene lost 2 bases, with 8 bases spanning the gap. CDR1 LGHNA and CDR2 YNFKEQ come from the germline V gene.

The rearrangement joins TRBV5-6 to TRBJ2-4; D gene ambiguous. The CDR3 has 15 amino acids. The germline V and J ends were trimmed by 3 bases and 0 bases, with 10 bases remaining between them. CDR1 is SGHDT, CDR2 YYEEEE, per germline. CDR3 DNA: TGTGCCAGCAGCTATGCCTCACTAGCCAAAAACATTCAGTACTTC. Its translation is CASSYASLAKNIQYF.